This T cell receptor (beta chain) was sequenced for a study of molecular identifiers for immune sequencing clone quantification. TCRdb re-analysed the PCR reads in MiXCR, keeping a single row per CDR3 protein. The table includes 600,000 to 650,000 distinct CDR3 sequences, roughly 21% detected once. There are 16 residues in the CDR3. The ends lost 3 bases at V and 2 bases at J; junction bases unmatched: 10. Germline values: CDR1 SGHDT, CDR2 YYEEEE. This clonotype was detected ten times or more. The origin of this receptor is a human donor in good health. Some libraries in this study had Jurkat cell RNA spiked in. Sequenced sample: naive CD8+ T cells from blood, with Jurkat cell RNA spiked in. As to subset: FACS-sorted CD8+CD4-CCR7+CD45RA+ naive T cells. The V gene is TRBV5-6, the J gene TRBJ2-5; TRBD1 matches 7 bases. The CDR3 DNA sequence: TGTGCCAGCAGCTCCTCCGGACAGGTGACACAAGAGACCCAGTACTTC. Translation: CASSSSGQVTQETQYF.